Reported below is one T cell receptor (beta chain). Its antigen is currently unknown. This specimen belongs to a study of CXCR3-negative and CXCR3-positive naive CD8 T cells. Study information: Some 130 million TRB reads were obtained in total, which works out to about 1.5 +/- 0.3 million per library.

Triplicates of under 350,000 cells were sorted from each CD8+ T cell subset. Broader study findings: Naive CXCR3-positive cells had TRB CDR3s more hydrophobic than those of CXCR3-negative naive cells. Diversity was high in both naive subsets and much lower in memory cells. Similar TRBV-TRBJ gene usage was seen in naive CXCR3-negative and CXCR3-positive cells, but not in memory cells.

TRB cDNA libraries were made by UMI-labeled 5' RACE. After re-calling the 5' RACE reads, TCRdb lists one entry per CDR3 protein, DNA absent. The sample totals around 120,000 distinct CDR3 sequences; its top ten clones hold around 0.54%. This sequence originates from a human donor in good health. Some clones in this sample may be carry-over from other donors' samples. The sequencing input was naive CXCR3+ CD8+ T cells from blood. Subset reported: CD45RO-CCR7+CD27+CD95- naive CD8+ T cells expressing CXCR3 (TNR3+).

CDR3 residues: CASSESDLGSYNEQFF. V is TRBV10-2 and J is TRBJ2-1. The V gene's germline CDR1 is WSHSY and CDR2 SAAADI. The CDR3 contains 16 residues.